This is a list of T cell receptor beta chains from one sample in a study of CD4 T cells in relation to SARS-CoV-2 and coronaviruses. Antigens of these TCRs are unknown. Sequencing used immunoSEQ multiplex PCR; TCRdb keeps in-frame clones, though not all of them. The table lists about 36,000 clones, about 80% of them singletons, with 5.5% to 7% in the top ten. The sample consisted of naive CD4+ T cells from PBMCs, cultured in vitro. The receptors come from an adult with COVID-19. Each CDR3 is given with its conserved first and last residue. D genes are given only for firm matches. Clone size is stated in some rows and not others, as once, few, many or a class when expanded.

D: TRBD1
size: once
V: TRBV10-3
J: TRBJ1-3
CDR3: CAISWDRAHSGNTIYF
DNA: TGTGCCATCAGTTGGGACAGGGCCCACTCTGGAAACACCATATATTTT

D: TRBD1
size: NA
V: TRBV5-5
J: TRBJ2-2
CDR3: CASSGVGNRGYTGELFF
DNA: TGTGCCAGCAGCGGTGTTGGGAACAGGGGGTACACCGGGGAGCTGTTTTTT

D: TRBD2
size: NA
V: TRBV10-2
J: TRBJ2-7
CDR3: CASSDPTSGAIYEQYF
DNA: TGCGCCAGCAGTGACCCCACTAGCGGGGCAATCTACGAGCAGTACTTC

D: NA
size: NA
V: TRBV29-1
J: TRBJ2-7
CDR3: CSPRDCSYEQYF
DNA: TGCAGCCCGAGGGACTGTTCCTACGAGCAGTACTTC

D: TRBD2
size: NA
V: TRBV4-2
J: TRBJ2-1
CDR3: CASSPYTSGRAGNEQFF
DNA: TGTGCCAGCAGCCCCTATACTAGCGGGAGGGCTGGAAATGAGCAGTTCTTC

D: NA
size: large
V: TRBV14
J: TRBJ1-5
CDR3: CASSQGINQPQHF
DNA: TGTGCCAGCAGCCAAGGGATCAATCAGCCCCAGCATTTT

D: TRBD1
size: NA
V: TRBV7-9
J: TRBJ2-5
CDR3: CATRTGAEETQYF
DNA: TGTGCCACCCGGACAGGGGCAGAAGAGACCCAGTACTTC

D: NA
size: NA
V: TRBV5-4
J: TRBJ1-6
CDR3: CASSLRQYNSPLHF
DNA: TGTGCCAGCAGCTTGCGACAGTATAATTCACCCCTCCACTTT

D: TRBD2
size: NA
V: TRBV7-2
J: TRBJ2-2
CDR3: CASSNPNLAGAGELFF
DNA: TGTGCCAGCAGCAACCCAAATCTAGCGGGGGCCGGGGAGCTGTTTTTT

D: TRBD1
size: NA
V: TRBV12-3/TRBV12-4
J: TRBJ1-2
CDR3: CASSDRGYGYTF
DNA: TGTGCCAGCAGTGACAGGGGGTATGGCTACACCTTC

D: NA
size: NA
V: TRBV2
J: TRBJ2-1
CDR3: CASREGSGAPGVAFF
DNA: TGTGCCAGCAGAGAAGGTAGCGGCGCCCCTGGTGTTGCGTTCTTC

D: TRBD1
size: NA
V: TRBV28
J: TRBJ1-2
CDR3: CASSLSTTAGRSTGNYGYTF
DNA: TGTGCCAGCAGTTTATCTACCACTGCCGGGCGGTCGACAGGGAACTATGGCTACACCTTC

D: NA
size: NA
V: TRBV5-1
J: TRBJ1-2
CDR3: CASSSGTYGYTF
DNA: TGCGCCAGCAGTTCCGGGACCTATGGCTACACCTTC

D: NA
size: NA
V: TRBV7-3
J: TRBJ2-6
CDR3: CASSLGSSGANVLTF
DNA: TGTGCCAGCAGCTTAGGGAGCTCTGGGGCCAACGTCCTGACTTTC

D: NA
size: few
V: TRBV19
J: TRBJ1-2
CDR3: CASSTQGTYGYTF
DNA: TGTGCCAGTAGTACCCAGGGGACCTATGGCTACACCTTC

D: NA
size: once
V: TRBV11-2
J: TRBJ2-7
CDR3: CASSSVKGTGGRSSYEQYF
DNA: TGTGCCAGCAGCTCCGTTAAAGGGACAGGCGGGAGGAGCTCCTACGAGCAGTACTTC

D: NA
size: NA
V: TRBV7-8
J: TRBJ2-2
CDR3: CASSLPTGELFF
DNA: TGTGCCAGCAGCCTACCCACCGGGGAGCTGTTTTTT

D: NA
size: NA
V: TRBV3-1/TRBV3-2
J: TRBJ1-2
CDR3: CASSQARTSGTYGYTF
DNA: TGTGCCAGCAGCCAAGCCCGAACCTCCGGCACCTATGGCTACACCTTC

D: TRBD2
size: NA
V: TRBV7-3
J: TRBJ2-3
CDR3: CASSLRVPTSGPSTDTQYF
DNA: TGTGCCAGCAGCTTAAGGGTACCGACTAGCGGTCCTAGCACAGATACGCAGTATTTT

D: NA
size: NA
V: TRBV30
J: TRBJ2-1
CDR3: CAWMSGEFGEQFF
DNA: TGTGCCTGGATGTCGGGAGAATTTGGTGAGCAGTTCTTC

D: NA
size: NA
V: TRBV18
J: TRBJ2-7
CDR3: CASSPATGSSYEQYF
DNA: TGTGCCAGCTCACCCGCTACTGGAAGCTCCTACGAGCAGTACTTC

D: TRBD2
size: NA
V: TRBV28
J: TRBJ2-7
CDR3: CASSPRPRESYEQYF
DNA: TGTGCCAGCAGTCCCCGTCCGCGGGAGTCCTACGAGCAGTACTTC

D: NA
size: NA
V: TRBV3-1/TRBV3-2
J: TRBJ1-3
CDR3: CASSQYSGNTIYF
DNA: TGTGCCAGCAGCCAATACTCTGGAAACACCATATATTTT

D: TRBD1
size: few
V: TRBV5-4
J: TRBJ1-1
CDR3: CASSLEGALNTEAFF
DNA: TGTGCCAGCAGCTTGGAGGGGGCTCTGAACACTGAAGCTTTCTTT

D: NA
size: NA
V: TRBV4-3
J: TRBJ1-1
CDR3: CASSQAWDGTEAFF
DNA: TGCGCCAGCAGCCAAGCTTGGGACGGAACTGAAGCTTTCTTT

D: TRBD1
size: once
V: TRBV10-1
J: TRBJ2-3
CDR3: CASSYHKGACADTQYF
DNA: TGCGCCAGCAGTTACCATAAGGGGGCGTGCGCAGATACGCAGTATTTT

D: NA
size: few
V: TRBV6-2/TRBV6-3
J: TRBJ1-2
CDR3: CASSTTATNGYTF
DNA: TGTGCCAGCAGTACGACAGCGACGAACGGCTACACCTTC

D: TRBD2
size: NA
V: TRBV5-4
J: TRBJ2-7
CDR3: CASSLVVLGGSRDEQYF
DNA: TGTGCCAGCAGCTTGGTTGTGTTGGGGGGGAGTCGGGACGAGCAGTACTTC

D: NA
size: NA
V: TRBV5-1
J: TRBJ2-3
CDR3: CASSLDGTSSDTQYF
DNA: TGCGCCAGCAGCTTGGACGGGACTTCCTCAGATACGCAGTATTTT

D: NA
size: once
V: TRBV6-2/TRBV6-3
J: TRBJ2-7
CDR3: CASSYLQVYEQYF
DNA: TGTGCCAGCAGTTACTTACAGGTCTACGAGCAGTACTTC

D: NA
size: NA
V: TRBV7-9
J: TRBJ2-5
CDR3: CASSLLRAQETQYF
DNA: TGTGCCAGCAGCTTGTTGAGGGCTCAGGAGACCCAGTACTTC

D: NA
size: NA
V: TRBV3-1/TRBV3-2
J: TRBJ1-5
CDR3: CASSQGGRWQPQHF
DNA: TGTGCCAGCAGCCAGGGAGGGCGCTGGCAGCCCCAGCATTTT

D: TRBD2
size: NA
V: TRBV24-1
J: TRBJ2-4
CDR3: CATSDPRTSGTEIAKNIQYF
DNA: TGTGCCACCAGTGACCCAAGGACTAGCGGGACCGAAATAGCCAAAAACATTCAGTACTTC

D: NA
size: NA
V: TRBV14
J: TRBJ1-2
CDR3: CASSHPDGEIYGYTF
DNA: TGTGCCAGCAGCCACCCCGATGGAGAAATCTATGGCTACACCTTC

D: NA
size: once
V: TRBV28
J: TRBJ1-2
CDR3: CASSLGGESNYGYTF
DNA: TGTGCCAGCAGTTTAGGAGGGGAGTCTAACTATGGCTACACCTTC

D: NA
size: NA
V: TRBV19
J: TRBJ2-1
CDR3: CASGGLFKGEQFF
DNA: TGTGCCAGTGGCGGACTATTCAAGGGTGAGCAGTTCTTC